This TCR beta chain is from a study of T cells in Graves' hyperthyroidism and ophthalmopathy. At the level of the study: Peripheral blood was collected at initial diagnosis, before any treatment.

For Graves' hyperthyroidism to be stable, ophthalmopathy could not progress within 18 months. Patients aged 18 to 65 with hyperthyroidism were newly diagnosed, with duration under 2 months. Exclusion criteria comprised uncontrolled infection, other autoimmune disease, pregnancy or lactation. Germline values: CDR1 LGHNA, CDR2 YSLEER. The CDR3 extends over 13 amino acids. V lost 0 bases and J lost 15, with 14 bases in between. Amplification of TCR beta CDR3 regions used RNA as the template. A set of HTBI primers served as the primers for a first-round RT-PCR of the TCR CDR3. Using its own MiXCR run on the multiplex PCR reads, TCRdb lists one record per CDR3 protein. Of roughly 710,000 distinct CDR3 sequences in the sample, 30% to 40% were seen once.

Specimen: blood. V gene TRBV4-3 combines with J gene TRBJ1-4, with a tentative D call TRBD1 (5 bases). This TCR derives from a middle-aged woman with Graves' hyperthyroidism. The CDR3 is CASSQDHWRDLFF. For the CDR3, the DNA is TGCGCCAGCAGCCAAGATCATTGGCGGGACTTGTTTTTT.